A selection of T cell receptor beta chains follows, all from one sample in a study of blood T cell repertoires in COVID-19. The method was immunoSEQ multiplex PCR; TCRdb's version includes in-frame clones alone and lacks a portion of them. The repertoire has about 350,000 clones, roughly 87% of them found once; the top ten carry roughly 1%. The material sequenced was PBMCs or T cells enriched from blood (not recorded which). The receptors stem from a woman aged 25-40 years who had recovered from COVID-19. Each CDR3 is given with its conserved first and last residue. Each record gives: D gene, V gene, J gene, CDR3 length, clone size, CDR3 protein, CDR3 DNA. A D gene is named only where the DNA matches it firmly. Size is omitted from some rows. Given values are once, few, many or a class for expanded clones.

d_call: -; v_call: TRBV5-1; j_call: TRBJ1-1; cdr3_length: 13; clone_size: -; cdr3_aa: CASSQAGNTEAFF; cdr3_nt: TGCGCCAGCAGCCAGGCAGGGAACACTGAAGCTTTCTTT
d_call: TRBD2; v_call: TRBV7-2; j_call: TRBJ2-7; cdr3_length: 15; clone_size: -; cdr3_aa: CASSEGLAGDYEQYF; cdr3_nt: TGTGCCAGCAGTGAGGGACTAGCGGGGGACTACGAGCAGTACTTC
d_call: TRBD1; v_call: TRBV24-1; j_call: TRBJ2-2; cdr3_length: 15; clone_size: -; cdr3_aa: CATSETGPNTGELFF; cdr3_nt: TGTGCCACCAGTGAGACAGGGCCGAACACCGGGGAGCTGTTTTTT
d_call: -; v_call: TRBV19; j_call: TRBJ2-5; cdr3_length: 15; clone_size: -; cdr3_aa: CASRTTGTSQETQYF; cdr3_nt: TGTGCCAGTAGGACCACCGGGACATCTCAAGAGACCCAGTACTTC
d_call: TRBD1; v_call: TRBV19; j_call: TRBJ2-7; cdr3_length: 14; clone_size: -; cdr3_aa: CASSAGTGGYEQYF; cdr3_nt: TGTGCCAGTAGTGCAGGGACAGGAGGGTACGAGCAGTACTTC
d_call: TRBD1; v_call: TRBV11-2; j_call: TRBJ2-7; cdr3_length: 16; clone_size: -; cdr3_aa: CASSSRDRGHPYEQYF; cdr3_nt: TGTGCCAGCAGCTCTCGGGACAGGGGCCATCCCTACGAGCAGTACTTC
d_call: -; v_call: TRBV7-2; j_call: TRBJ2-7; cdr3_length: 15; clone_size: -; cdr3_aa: CASSLVWDSRGEQYF; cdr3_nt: TGTGCCAGCAGCTTAGTGTGGGACTCCCGGGGCGAGCAGTACTTC
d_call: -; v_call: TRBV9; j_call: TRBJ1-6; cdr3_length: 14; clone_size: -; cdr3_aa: CASSGSSYNSPLHF; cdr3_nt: TGTGCCAGCAGCGGGAGCTCCTATAATTCACCCCTCCACTTT
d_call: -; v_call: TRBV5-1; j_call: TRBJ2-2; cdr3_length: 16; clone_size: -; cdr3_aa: CASSDAGPGLYGELFF; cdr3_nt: TGCGCCAGCTCCGACGCGGGACCGGGGCTCTACGGGGAGCTGTTTTTT
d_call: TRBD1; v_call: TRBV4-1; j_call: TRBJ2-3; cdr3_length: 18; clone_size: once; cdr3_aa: CASSQDYVAGGIADTQYF; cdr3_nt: TGCGCCAGCAGCCAAGATTATGTGGCAGGGGGCATCGCAGATACGCAGTATTTT
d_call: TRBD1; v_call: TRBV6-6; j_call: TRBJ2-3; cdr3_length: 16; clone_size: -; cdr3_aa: CASSPHRDRDSDTQYF; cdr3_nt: TGTGCCAGCAGTCCGCACCGGGACAGGGATTCAGATACGCAGTATTTT
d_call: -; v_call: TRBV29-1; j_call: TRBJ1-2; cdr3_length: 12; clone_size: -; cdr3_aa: CSVDQGSHGYTF; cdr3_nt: TGCAGCGTTGATCAGGGATCGCATGGCTACACCTTC
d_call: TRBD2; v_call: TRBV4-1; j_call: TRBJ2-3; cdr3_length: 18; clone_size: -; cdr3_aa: CASSPAPSGGPSTDTQYF; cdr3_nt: TGCGCCAGCAGCCCGGCCCCCAGCGGGGGTCCGAGCACAGATACGCAGTATTTT
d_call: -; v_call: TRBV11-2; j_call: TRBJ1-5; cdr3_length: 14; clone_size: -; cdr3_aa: CASSLTGVDQPQHF; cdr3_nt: TGTGCCAGCAGCTTAACGGGGGTGGATCAGCCCCAGCATTTT
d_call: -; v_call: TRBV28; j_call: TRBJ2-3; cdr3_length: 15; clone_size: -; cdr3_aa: CASSRTVLSTDTQYF; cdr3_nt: TGTGCCAGCAGTCGTACGGTGCTTAGCACAGATACGCAGTATTTT
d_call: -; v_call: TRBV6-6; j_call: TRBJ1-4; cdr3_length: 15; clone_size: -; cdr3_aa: CASTGEGGPNEKLFF; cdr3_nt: TGTGCCAGCACTGGAGAAGGCGGTCCTAATGAAAAACTGTTTTTT